These 21 T cell receptor beta chains originate from one sample sequenced in a study of Graves' ophthalmopathy and Graves' hyperthyroidism (dated by TCRdb to the late 2010s). The data were produced on an Illumina HiSeq 2000. For repertoire sequencing, the TCR beta CDR3 regions were amplified from RNA transcripts. A first-round RT-PCR used HTBI primers with the Qiagen OneStep RT-PCR kit, followed by a second-round multiplex PCR, size selection and purification. In TCRdb, the public reads were trimmed at Q25 with fastp and aligned with MiXCR, with productive beta chains retained. CDR3 protein duplicates are merged, each entry listing the most common genes and DNA. The sample includes over 450,000 distinct CDR3 sequences, with around 14% observed a single time. 9.5% to 10% of the sample comes from the top ten. Material: blood. The receptor set was obtained from a woman aged 25 to 39 with Graves' ophthalmopathy. Donor details come from another sample of the same person, matched by shared clones.

There are many counts of this clonotype. V and J are TRBV28 and TRBJ1-5; TRBD1 might be the D (6 bases). CDR1 and CDR2 (germline): MDHEN, SYDVKM. This CDR3 has 15 amino acids. The V gene lost 5 bases and the J gene lost 3 bases, with 14 bases spanning the gap. The CDR3: CASSPRGQPNQPQHF. The CDR3 coding sequence is TGTGCCAGCAGTCCTCGGGGGCAGCCCAATCAGCCCCAGCATTTT. Full variable domain (rest looked up from reference TRBV28 and TRBJ1-5): DVKVTQSSRYLVKRTGEKVFLECVQDMDHENMFWYRQDPGLGLRLIYFSYDVKMKEKGDIPEGYSVSREKKERFSLILESASTNQTSMYLCASSPRGQPNQPQHFGDGTRLSIL.

This clonotype was detected ten times or more. The chain employs TRBV19 and TRBJ1-5; D is uncertain. The germline CDR1 and CDR2 sequences are LNHDA and SQIVND (reference sequence). There are 13 residues in the CDR3. V was clipped by 3 bases and J by 6 bases, with 9 bases between them. The chain's CDR3 is CASSMMRFQPQHF. The CDR3 nucleotides read TGTGCCAGTAGTATGATGCGGTTTCAGCCCCAGCATTTT. Supplemented by reference TRBV19 and TRBJ1-5, the full variable domain reads DGGITQSPKYLFRKEGQNVTLSCEQNLNHDAMYWYRQDPGQGLRLIYYSQIVNDFQKGDIAEGYSVSREKKESFPLTVTSAQKNPTAFYLCASSMMRFQPQHFGDGTRLSIL.

This clonotype was seen a single time. The V call is TRBV28, the J call TRBJ2-7; the D gene could be TRBD1 or TRBD2 (5 bases each). Germline CDR1 is MDHEN and CDR2 is SYDVKM. CDR3 length: 13 residues. V was clipped by 5 bases and J by 2 bases, with 10 bases between them. In DNA form, the CDR3 reads TGTGCCAGCAGTACAGGACTGACCTACGAGCAGTACTTC. It translates to CASSTGLTYEQYF.

This clonotype was seen repeatedly, ten times or more. The junction does not match germline at one end; this may be a read error. J is TRBJ2-2 and V is TRBV28; D possibly corresponds to TRBD2 (5 bases). CDR3 size: 14 residues. CDR1 and CDR2 (germline): MDHEN, SYDVKM. The CDR3 bases are TGTGCCAGCTTAGGAGTATTGGGCACCGGGGAGCTGCTTTTT. Translated: CASLGVLGTGELLF. Together with reference TRBV28 and TRBJ2-2, the CDR3 gives the full variable domain: DVKVTQSSRYLVKRTGEKVFLECVQDMDHENMFWYRQDPGLGLRLIYFSYDVKMKEKGDIPEGYSVSREKKERFSLILESASTNQTSMYLCASLGVLGTGELLFGEGSRLTVL.

This clonotype was seen a few times. The genes are TRBV7-9 and TRBJ2-7; no clear D. This CDR3 comprises 15 residues. Per the germline V gene, CDR1 is SEHNR and CDR2 is FQNEAQ (reference sequence). Trimming took 1 base from V and 2 from J, leaving 12 bases between them. The CDR3 protein is CASSLGYSTPYEQYF. CDR3 in DNA: TGTGCCAGCAGCTTAGGTTACTCTACCCCCTACGAGCAGTACTTC.

This clonotype was observed many times. The chain uses TRBV7-2 and TRBJ1-6, with D tentatively TRBD1 (6 bases). Germline loops: CDR1 SGHTA, CDR2 FQGNSA. The CDR3 is 13 residues long. The ends were cut back, 5 bases at V and 10 bases at J, with 12 bases in the middle. The CDR3 bases are TGTGCCAGCAGCCTCCGACAGGAGTCACCCCTCCACTTT. Translation gives CASSLRQESPLHF.

This clonotype was seen at least ten times. CDR3 bases: TGTGCCACCAGACAGGGTGGGGGCACTGAAGCTTTCTTT. As protein: CATRQGGGTEAFF. This sequence joins TRBV24-1 and TRBJ1-1, with a possible D match to TRBD1 (6 bases). The CDR3 extends over 13 amino acids. V shed 7 bases and J shed 4 bases, with 12 bases lying between them. The germline gives CDR1 KGHDR, CDR2 SFDVKD.

Comments on this clonotype: Germline and junction disagree at one end, which may indicate a read error. V and J are TRBV6-5 and TRBJ1-5, with a weak D call TRBD1 (5 bases). Per germline, CDR1 MNHEY and CDR2 SVGAGI. CDR3 size: 15 residues. The CDR3 is CASSSTGAGNQPKHF. Here the CDR3 DNA reads TGTGCCAGCAGTTCTACCGGGGCTGGCAATCAGCCCAAGCATTTT.

This clonotype appeared many times. CDR3 in DNA: TGTGCCATCAGTGTCCAGGGGGTCACTGAAGCTTTCTTT. Its protein product is CAISVQGVTEAFF. V and J are TRBV10-3 and TRBJ1-1, with TRBD1 matching 7 bases. The junction had 3 bases not matched to a gene; V was cut back by 4 bases and J by 4 bases. The CDR3 length is 13 residues. Germline values: CDR1 ENHRY, CDR2 SYGVKD.

There are many counts of this clonotype. This chain connects TRBV5-1 to TRBJ1-1; 7 bases fit TRBD1. V lost 0 bases to trimming and J lost 3 bases; unmatched junction nucleotides: 5. This CDR3 spans 15 amino acids. CDR1 is SGHRS and CDR2 is YFSETQ in the germline V gene. CDR3: CASSLVGRGYTEAFF. For the CDR3, the DNA is TGCGCCAGCAGCTTGGTGGGCAGGGGGTACACTGAAGCTTTCTTT.

There are many counts of this clonotype. The chain links TRBV6-1 to TRBJ1-5; D might be TRBD1 (5 bases). Germline CDR1 is MNHNS and CDR2 is SASEGT. V was trimmed by 8 bases and J by 2 bases, leaving 16 bases between them. This CDR3 comprises 15 residues. The CDR3 nucleotides read TGTGCCAGCGATAACCCCGGGACCCGCAATCAGCCCCAGCATTTT. Encoded protein: CASDNPGTRNQPQHF.

This clonotype was picked up many times. This chain uses TRBV2 with TRBJ2-5; 14 nucleotides align to TRBD2. The CDR3 has 15 residues. Germline-derived CDR1 and CDR2 are SNHLY and FYNNEI. Trimming at V came to 8 bases and at J to 2 bases, leaving 4 bases not matched to a gene. The CDR3, as DNA: TGTGCCAGCTGTGGGACTAGCGGGAGACAAGAGACCCAGTACTTC. This gives the protein CASCGTSGRQETQYF.

This clonotype was picked up many times. The DNA for the CDR3 is TGTGCCAGCAGCTTGGCTGGTGACATTCAGTACTTC. Translation gives CASSLAGDIQYF. V usage is TRBV5-5 and J usage is TRBJ2-4; D call uncertain. Trimming took 0 bases from V and 8 from J, leaving 6 bases between them. CDR1 and CDR2 (germline): SGHKS, YYEKEE (reference sequence). The CDR3 extends over 12 amino acids.

This clonotype was recorded many times. The V and J genes are TRBV20-1 and TRBJ1-5; D uncertain. CDR1 and CDR2 from the germline V gene are DFQATT and SNEGSKA (reference sequence). V gave up 6 bases and J gave up 1 base, with 7 bases separating them. The CDR3 runs 12 residues. The CDR3 region has the DNA TGCAGTGCCCGGACGAGCAATCAGCCCCAGCATTTT. Translation gives CSARTSNQPQHF.

The J gene is TRBJ2-2, the V gene TRBV4-1; 8 positions match TRBD2. This CDR3 contains 16 residues. Trimming cost V 4 bases and J 6 bases; bases outside gene matches: 10. CDR1 is MGHRA, CDR2 YSYEKL, per germline. CDR3 sequence (DNA): TGCGCCAGCAGCCCGATCAACGGGGGGGCCCCCGGGGAGCTGTTTTTT. It codes for CASSPINGGAPGELFF.

This clonotype appeared many times. The V and J genes are TRBV7-9 and TRBJ2-7; either TRBD1 or TRBD2 may fit D (5 bases each). This CDR3 region has 13 residues. Germline V CDR1 and CDR2: SEHNR, FQNEAQ (reference sequence). Trimming shortened V by 5 bases and J by 2 bases, and 10 bases separated the two germline ends. CDR3 sequence (DNA): TGTGCCAGCAGCATCCGGGACGCCTACGAGCAGTACTTC. Translation gives CASSIRDAYEQYF.

This clonotype was observed at least ten times. This sequence joins TRBV20-1 and TRBJ2-7; 7 bases are a match to TRBD1. The germline CDR1 and CDR2 sequences are DFQATT and SNEGSKA (reference sequence). This CDR3 is built from 12 residues. Germline trimming cut 3 bases from V and 3 bases from J; bases unmatched to any gene: 2. The CDR3 DNA follows: TGCAGTGCTAGGACAGGGAACTACGAGCAGTACTTC. Residues: CSARTGNYEQYF.

This clonotype has at least ten counts. This chain links TRBV24-1 with TRBJ1-2, with 7 bases that match TRBD1. Germline CDR1 KGHDR, CDR2 SFDVKD. J was trimmed by 5 bases and V by 3 bases; bases with no gene match: 5. This CDR3 has 14 amino acids. The CDR3 sequence: CATSDDRAGYGYTF. CDR3 DNA: TGTGCCACCAGTGATGACAGGGCGGGTTATGGCTACACCTTC.

This clonotype was seen repeatedly, ten times or more. The chain uses TRBV6-5 and TRBJ2-5; 9 bases are shared with TRBD1. V trimming: 4 bases; J trimming: 4 bases; junction bases outside the gene matches: 4. The CDR3 extends over 14 amino acids. Germline V gene data show CDR1 as MNHEY and CDR2 as SVGAGI. In DNA, the CDR3 is TGTGCCAGCAGTTTGGACAGGGGATCAGAGACCCAGTACTTC. Protein product: CASSLDRGSETQYF.

This clonotype came up many times. The V and J genes are TRBV7-9 and TRBJ2-7, with no clear D. V gave up 7 bases and J gave up 7 bases, with 11 bases separating them. The CDR3 has 11 residues. Germline loops: CDR1 SEHNR, CDR2 FQNEAQ (reference sequence). This chain's CDR3 is CASTKPWEQYF. The DNA for the CDR3 is TGTGCCAGCACTAAACCGTGGGAGCAGTACTTC.

This clonotype was recorded many times. The rearrangement uses TRBV7-3 and TRBJ2-2; the match to TRBD1 covers 8 bases. Looked up from germline, CDR1 is SGHTA and CDR2 is FQGTGA. The junction had 16 bases not matched to a gene; V was cut back by 3 bases and J by 4 bases. This CDR3 has 19 amino acids. CDR3 amino acids: CASSFTQGQGAVVTGELFF. CDR3 DNA sequence: TGTGCCAGCAGCTTCACCCAGGGGCAGGGGGCCGTTGTCACCGGGGAGCTGTTTTTT.